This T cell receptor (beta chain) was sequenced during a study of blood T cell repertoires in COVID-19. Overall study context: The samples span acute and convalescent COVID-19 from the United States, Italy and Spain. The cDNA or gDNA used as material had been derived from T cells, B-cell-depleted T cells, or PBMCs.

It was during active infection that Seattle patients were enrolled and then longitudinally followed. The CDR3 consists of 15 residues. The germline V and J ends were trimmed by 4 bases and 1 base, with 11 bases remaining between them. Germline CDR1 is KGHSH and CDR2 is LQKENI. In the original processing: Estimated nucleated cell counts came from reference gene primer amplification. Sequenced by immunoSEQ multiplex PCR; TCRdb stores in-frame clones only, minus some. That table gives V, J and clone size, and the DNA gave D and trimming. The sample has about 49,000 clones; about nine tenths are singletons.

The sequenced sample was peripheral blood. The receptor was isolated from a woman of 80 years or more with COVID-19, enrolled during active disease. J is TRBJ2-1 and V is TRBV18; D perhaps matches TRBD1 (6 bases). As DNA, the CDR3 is TGTGCCAGCTCACTCCGACAGGTGTCCTACAATGAGCAGTTCTTC. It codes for CASSLRQVSYNEQFF.